What follows are 30 T cell receptor beta chains derived from one specimen sequenced in a study of cytomegalovirus exposure and HLA in healthy donors. The table came from immunoSEQ multiplex PCR; TCRdb's copy has only in-frame clones and leaves some out. The sample contains about 190,000 clones, about 80% of which appear only once. Sequenced material: PBMCs. These receptors originate from a man in his late teens or twenties in good health and CMV-seropositive.

The chain recombines TRBV27 with TRBJ2-2, with 10 bases matching TRBD2. Losses at the gene ends were 7 bases for V and 0 bases for J; bases not matched to a gene: 11. Germline CDR1 is MNHEY and CDR2 is SMNVEV (reference sequence). The CDR3 extends over 18 amino acids. In DNA form, the CDR3 reads TGTGCCAGCACCACACTAGCGGGGACGTTCGCGAACACCGGGGAGCTGTTTTTT. Residues: CASTTLAGTFANTGELFF.

This sequence joins TRBV11-2 and TRBJ2-3, with TRBD2 matching over 9 bases. Trimming cost V 2 bases and J 4 bases; bases outside gene matches: 7. Per the germline V gene, CDR1 is SGHAT and CDR2 is FQNNGV. There are 16 residues in the CDR3. CDR3 coding DNA: TGTGCCAGCAGCTTATATAGCGGGAGCCCTCCAGATACGCAGTATTTT. Amino acids: CASSLYSGSPPDTQYF.

The CDR3 is CASSPRTSEETQYF. CDR3 nucleotides: TGTGCCAGCTCACCCCGGACTAGTGAAGAGACCCAGTACTTC. The chain carries TRBV18 and TRBJ2-5; 7 bases are shared with TRBD2. This CDR3 spans 14 amino acids. Per germline, CDR1 KGHSH and CDR2 LQKENI. Germline trimming cut 3 bases from V and 3 bases from J; bases unmatched to any gene: 4.

V usage is TRBV7-2 and J usage is TRBJ2-2; 13 bases match TRBD2. CDR3 length equals 16 residues. The V gene end was trimmed by 2 bases and the J gene end by 6 bases; junction bases not matched to a gene: 3. Germline assignment: CDR1 SGHTA and CDR2 FQGNSA. The CDR3, as DNA: TGTGCCAGCAGCTTAACTAGCGGGAGGGACGCCGGGGAGCTGTTTTTT. This codes for CASSLTSGRDAGELFF.

This clone occurred a few times. The chain couples TRBV7-7 to TRBJ2-3; unclear D gene. Per the germline V gene, CDR1 is SSHAT and CDR2 is FNYEAQ (reference sequence). Trimming left V 0 bases short and J 0 bases short, with 7 bases between. This CDR3 has 15 residues. The DNA for the CDR3 is TGTGCCAGCAGCTTAGCCATCGGGAGCACAGATACGCAGTATTTT. It yields the protein CASSLAIGSTDTQYF. The complete variable domain, with remaining parts taken from reference TRBV7-7 and TRBJ2-3, reads GAGVSQSPRYKVTKRGQDVTLRCDPISSHATLYWYQQALGQGPEFLTYFNYEAQPDKSGLPSDRFSAERPEGSISTLTIQRTEQRDSAMYRCASSLAIGSTDTQYFGPGTRLTVL.

This chain joins TRBV27 and TRBJ2-2; maybe TRBD2 (5 bases). The CDR3 spans 11 residues. V was shortened by 9 bases and J by 6 bases, with 8 bases between the two germline ends. The germline gives CDR1 MNHEY, CDR2 SMNVEV (reference sequence). As DNA, the CDR3 is TGTGCCAGGTCCGGGGCCGGGGAGCTGTTTTTT. The encoded protein is CARSGAGELFF.

The chain combines TRBV5-1 with TRBJ2-5, with TRBD2 as a possible D gene (5 bases). V lost 2 bases and J lost 1, with 9 bases in between. The CDR3 length is 14 residues. Germline lookup yields CDR1 SGHRS and CDR2 YFSETQ. Here the CDR3 reads CASSFRAGQETQYF. The CDR3 DNA is TGCGCCAGCAGCTTCCGTGCGGGCCAAGAGACCCAGTACTTC.

A few counts support this clone. The chain carries TRBV6-1 and TRBJ2-7, with TRBD1 matching over 7 bases. The CDR3 is 15 amino acids. Per the germline V gene, CDR1 is MNHNS and CDR2 is SASEGT. Unmatched junction bases numbered 13, after V lost 8 bases and J lost 3 bases. The CDR3 nucleotides are TGTGCCAGCTCCGGTATGGGACAGTCCTTCTACGAGCAGTACTTC. Translated: CASSGMGQSFYEQYF.

The rearrangement uses TRBV20-1 and TRBJ2-1, with a tentative D call TRBD2 (5 bases). Trimming pared 6 bases from V and 9 bases from J, leaving 9 bases between. The CDR3 runs 10 residues. Germline V gives CDR1 DFQATT, CDR2 SNEGSKA (reference sequence). The CDR3 loop reads CSAEGGEQFF. In nucleotides, the CDR3 is TGCAGTGCCGAGGGTGGTGAGCAGTTCTTC.

This chain uses TRBV5-1 with TRBJ2-5, with a weak D call TRBD1 (6 bases). V was shortened by 5 bases and J by 3 bases, with 11 bases between the two germline ends. The CDR3 totals 13 residues. Germline-derived CDR1 and CDR2 are SGHRS and YFSETQ. CDR3 sequence reads: CASSFSGEETQYF. DNA of the CDR3: TGCGCCAGCAGTTTTTCAGGGGAAGAGACCCAGTACTTC.

At least ten counts were recorded for this clone. CDR3: CASSPFVAGYGYTF. The CDR3 DNA sequence: TGTGCCAGCAGCCCTTTTGTCGCAGGCTATGGCTACACCTTC. The chain employs TRBV14 and TRBJ1-2, with no clear D. In germline, CDR1 is SGHDN, CDR2 FVKESK. This CDR3 region has 14 residues. V dropped 4 bases and J dropped 4 bases, with 13 bases sitting between them.

This rearrangement joins TRBV7-9 to TRBJ2-7, with 9 bases identical to TRBD1. Germline loops: CDR1 SEHNR, CDR2 FQNEAQ (reference sequence). Trimming cost V 5 bases and J 2 bases; bases outside gene matches: 4. The CDR3 totals 14 residues. In DNA, the CDR3 is TGTGCCAGCAGCGAGAGGGACAGGGCCTACGAGCAGTACTTC. It specifies CASSERDRAYEQYF.

CDR3 DNA sequence: TGTGCCAGCAGCGTAGTGGCTAGCGGGATAGAGACCCAGTACTTC. Its protein product is CASSVVASGIETQYF. The chain employs TRBV9 and TRBJ2-5; the match to TRBD2 covers 9 bases. Germline assignment: CDR1 SGDLS and CDR2 YYNGEE. With V trimmed by 0 bases and J by 4 bases, 4 bases remained unmatched. This CDR3 has 15 residues. Complete variable domain (other parts from reference TRBV9 and TRBJ2-5): DSGVTQTPKHLITATGQRVTLRCSPRSGDLSVYWYQQSLDQGLQFLIQYYNGEERAKGNILERFSAQQFPDLHSELNLSSLELGDSALYFCASSVVASGIETQYFGPGTRLLVL.

The chain uses TRBV7-3 and TRBJ1-1; 7 nucleotides agree with TRBD1. The germline CDR1 and CDR2 sequences are SGHTA and FQGTGA. This CDR3 has 15 amino acids. V dropped 5 bases and J dropped 1; count of bases not matched to a gene: 7. CDR3 DNA: TGTGCCAGCAGCCCTGGGAGACAGGGGAACACTGAAGCTTTCTTT. Translated: CASSPGRQGNTEAFF.

This rearrangement joins TRBV27 to TRBJ1-5, with D perhaps TRBD1 (6 bases). The CDR3 extends over 14 amino acids. The V end lost 5 bases, the J end lost 4 bases, and 12 bases lay between the germline ends. Germline V gene data show CDR1 as MNHEY and CDR2 as SMNVEV (reference sequence). The CDR3 sequence is CASSINRVNQPQHF. CDR3 nucleotide sequence: TGTGCCAGCAGTATCAACAGGGTGAATCAGCCCCAGCATTTT.

The chain has TRBV4-2 and TRBJ2-2; D is possibly TRBD1 (6 bases). The CDR3 is 16 residues long. Germline values: CDR1 LGHNA, CDR2 YNFKEQ. Trimming removed 1 base from V and 4 bases from J, with 13 bases in between. The CDR3 sequence: CASSQATGRITGELFF. The CDR3 DNA sequence: TGTGCCAGCAGCCAAGCTACAGGGCGAATCACCGGGGAGCTGTTTTTT.

With regard to this clone: The sample contains more than one DNA sequence encoding this CDR3. V gene TRBV27 combines with J gene TRBJ2-7; D perhaps matches TRBD1 (5 bases). Germline V gene sequence: CDR1 MNHEY, CDR2 SMNVEV (reference sequence). The CDR3 totals 11 residues. Trimming stripped 4 bases from V and 4 bases from J, with 5 bases between. The CDR3 protein is CASSSGYEQYF. Written as DNA, the CDR3 is TGTGCCAGCAGTTCAGGGTACGAGCAGTACTTC.

The chain employs TRBV29-1 and TRBJ2-1, with TRBD2 identical over 11 bases. The length of the CDR3 is 14 residues. Germline V lookup: CDR1 SQVTM, CDR2 ANQGSEA. The J segment lost 9 bases and the V segment lost 7 bases, leaving 11 bases of the junction unmatched. The CDR3 coding sequence is TGCAGCGGTGTAGCGGGAGGGCATACGAGTGAGCAGTTCTTC. It translates to CSGVAGGHTSEQFF.

The chain links TRBV5-4 to TRBJ2-5, with TRBD2 matching 7 bases. The CDR3 length is 14 residues. The J segment lost 5 bases and the V segment lost 3 bases, leaving 7 bases of the junction unmatched. Germline V CDR1 and CDR2: SGHNT, YYREEE (reference sequence). CDR3 nucleotide sequence: TGTGCCAGCAGCTGGGGGGGGGTTGGGGAGACCCAGTACTTC. Its protein is CASSWGGVGETQYF.

The chain employs TRBV5-5 and TRBJ2-5; 9 nucleotides align to TRBD1. This CDR3 is built from 14 residues. CDR1 and CDR2 from the germline V gene are SGHKS and YYEKEE (reference sequence). J gave up 5 bases and V 4 bases, and 6 bases lay outside the gene matches. This CDR3 reads CASSTGQGFETQYF. The CDR3 DNA follows: TGTGCCAGCAGCACGGGACAGGGCTTCGAGACCCAGTACTTC.

This chain connects TRBV5-6 to TRBJ1-5, with TRBD1 identical over 7 bases. The CDR3 totals 14 residues. With 3 bases clipped from V and 3 bases from J, the junction kept 3 bases outside the gene matches. The germline CDR1 and CDR2 sequences are SGHDT and YYEEEE. CDR3 sequence reads: CASSSGQHNQPQHF. The CDR3 coding sequence is TGTGCCAGCAGCTCGGGACAGCACAATCAGCCCCAGCATTTT.

A few counts support this clone. The rearrangement uses TRBV7-6 and TRBJ2-3, with D possibly matching TRBD2 (6 bases). The CDR3 sequence is 16 residues long. V lost 0 bases and J lost 5, with 15 bases in between. Germline V gene data show CDR1 as SGHVS and CDR2 as FNYEAQ. CDR3 coding DNA: TGTGCCAGCAGCTTAGCGGCCTTTGCGGGGAGAGATACGCAGTATTTT. Translated: CASSLAAFAGRDTQYF.

This clone came up a few times. This chain uses TRBV7-2 with TRBJ2-3, with a weak D call TRBD2 (5 bases). Germline-derived CDR1 and CDR2 are SGHTA and FQGNSA. The V end was cut by 7 bases, the J end by 7 bases, with 9 bases between. The CDR3 sequence is 11 residues long. Written as DNA, the CDR3 is TGTGCCAGCACCGGGGAATATACGCAGTATTTT. Translating gives CASTGEYTQYF.

About this clone: The sample contains more than one DNA sequence encoding this CDR3. The rearrangement joins TRBV19 to TRBJ2-7; D is unresolved. The CDR3 consists of 14 residues. Germline lookup yields CDR1 LNHDA and CDR2 SQIVND (reference sequence). V lost 2 bases and J lost 0, with 8 bases in between. The CDR3 sequence is CASSISGSSYEQYF. CDR3 coding DNA: TGTGCCAGTAGTATAAGTGGCAGCTCCTACGAGCAGTACTTC. The full variable domain, in which reference TRBV19 and TRBJ2-7 provide the parts outside the CDR3, is DGGITQSPKYLFRKEGQNVTLSCEQNLNHDAMYWYRQDPGQGLRLIYYSQIVNDFQKGDIAEGYSVSREKKESFPLTVTSAQKNPTAFYLCASSISGSSYEQYFGPGTRLTVT.

V gene TRBV6-1 combines with J gene TRBJ1-2; D not resolved. The CDR3 runs 14 residues. In germline, CDR1 is MNHNS, CDR2 SASEGT. Trimming pared 0 bases from V and 4 bases from J, leaving 9 bases between. This CDR3 reads CASSEARATYGYTF. The CDR3 DNA follows: TGTGCCAGCAGTGAAGCGAGGGCAACCTATGGCTACACCTTC.

The V call is TRBV6-6, the J call TRBJ1-5, with a weak D call TRBD1 (5 bases). This CDR3 region has 14 residues. Trimming shortened V by 7 bases and J by 0 bases, and 10 bases separated the two germline ends. CDR1 MNHNY and CDR2 SVGAGI come from the germline V gene (reference sequence). In DNA, the CDR3 is TGTGCCAGCACCCAGGGCGATAGCAATCAGCCCCAGCATTTT. This sequence encodes CASTQGDSNQPQHF.

V usage is TRBV5-5 and J usage is TRBJ2-5, with D possibly being TRBD1 (5 bases). This CDR3 is 12 amino acids long. The germline V and J ends were trimmed by 1 base and 5 bases, with 6 bases remaining between them. Per the germline V gene, CDR1 is SGHKS and CDR2 is YYEKEE (reference sequence). The CDR3 reads CASSLQGETQYF. CDR3 bases: TGTGCCAGCAGCTTGCAGGGCGAGACCCAGTACTTC.

The chain employs TRBV13 and TRBJ2-7, with TRBD2 matching 8 bases. V lost 4 bases and J lost 0; bases outside the gene matches: 11. Germline V gene data show CDR1 as PRHDT and CDR2 as FYEKMQ (reference sequence). The CDR3 has 17 amino acids. This chain's CDR3 is CASSSAGGEAHSYEQYF. CDR3 DNA: TGTGCCAGCAGCTCGGCCGGGGGGGAGGCACACTCCTACGAGCAGTACTTC.

The chain is built from TRBV7-2 and TRBJ1-1; D not certain. CDR3 length equals 14 residues. Trimming removed 5 bases from V and 5 bases from J, with 15 bases in between. Germline V gene lookup returns CDR1 SGHTA and CDR2 FQGNSA. The CDR3 region has the DNA TGTGCCAGCAGCATAGGACCGGGTGGAACTGAAGCTTTCTTT. It yields the protein CASSIGPGGTEAFF.

The V and J genes are TRBV7-3 and TRBJ2-1, with 7 bases lining up with TRBD1. CDR1 SGHTA and CDR2 FQGTGA come from the germline V gene. Losses at the gene ends were 2 bases for V and 3 bases for J; bases not matched to a gene: 7. This CDR3 region has 16 residues. DNA for the CDR3: TGTGCCAGCAGCTTAGGGTCCGCAGGGGGCTACAATGAGCAGTTCTTC. Protein: CASSLGSAGGYNEQFF.